This T cell receptor beta chain came from a study of blood T cell repertoires in COVID-19. Study-level background: From T cells, B-cell-depleted T cells, or PBMCs came the material, which was cDNA or gDNA.

Profiled with immunoSEQ multiplex PCR; TCRdb holds only in-frame clones, not every one. The repertoire holds hundreds of thousands of clones, with approximately 86% as singletons. This clone was seen once. Distinct nucleotide sequences in the sample also encode this CDR3. This CDR3 is built from 15 residues. Germline V gene sequence: CDR1 SGHAT, CDR2 FQNNGV. V dropped 3 bases and J dropped 3; count of bases not matched to a gene: 3. Sequencing was done on a sample of peripheral blood. The chain joins TRBV11-2 to TRBJ1-4; 8 nucleotides agree with TRBD1. This TCR came from a woman aged 30 to 39 who had recovered from COVID-19. The CDR3 region has the DNA TGTGCCAGCAGCTTTGGACAGGGTGCTAATGAAAAACTGTTTTTT. It yields the protein CASSFGQGANEKLFF.